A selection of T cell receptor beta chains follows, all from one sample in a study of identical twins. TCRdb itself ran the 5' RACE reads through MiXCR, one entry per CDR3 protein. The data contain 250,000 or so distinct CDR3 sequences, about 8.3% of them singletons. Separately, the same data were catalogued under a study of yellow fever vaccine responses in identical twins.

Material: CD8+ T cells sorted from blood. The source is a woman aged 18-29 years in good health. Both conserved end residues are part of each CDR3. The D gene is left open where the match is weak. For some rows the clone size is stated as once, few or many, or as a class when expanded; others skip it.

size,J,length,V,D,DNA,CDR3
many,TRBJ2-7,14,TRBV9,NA,TGTGCCAGCAGCGTAGAGGGGGTTGGGGACGAGCAGTACTTC,CASSVEGVGDEQYF
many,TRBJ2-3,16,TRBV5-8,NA,TGTGCCAGCAGGCCCATTGGGGCAGGGGAGACAGATACGCAGTATTTT,CASRPIGAGETDTQYF
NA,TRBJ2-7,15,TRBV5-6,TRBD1,TGTGCCAGCAGCTCGCGAAGGACAGGGCCCTACGAGCAGTACTTC,CASSSRRTGPYEQYF
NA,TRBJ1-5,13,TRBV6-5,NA,TGTGCCAGCAGTTACACCCGTAATCAGCCCCAGCATTTT,CASSYTRNQPQHF
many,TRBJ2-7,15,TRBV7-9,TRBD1,TGTGCCAGCAGAGGTCGACAGGGCAGCTCCTACGAGCAGTACTTC,CASRGRQGSSYEQYF
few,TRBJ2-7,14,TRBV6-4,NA,TGTGCCAGCAGTCCCAGCGAAAATTCCTACGAGCAGTACTTC,CASSPSENSYEQYF
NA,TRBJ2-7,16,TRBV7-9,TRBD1,TGTGCCAGCAGCCCACCCGAAGGGGGCTTGACCTACGAGCAGTACTTC,CASSPPEGGLTYEQYF
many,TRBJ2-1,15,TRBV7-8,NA,TGTGCCAGCAGCTCCGACAGGGAGGGCTACAATGAGCAGTTCTTC,CASSSDREGYNEQFF
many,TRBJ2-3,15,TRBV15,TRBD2,TGTGCCACCAGCTTGGGGGGGGAACTCACAGATACGCAGTATTTT,CATSLGGELTDTQYF
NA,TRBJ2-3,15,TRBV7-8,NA,TGTGCCAGCAGCTTAGGGGGCCTCAACACAGATACGCAGTATTTT,CASSLGGLNTDTQYF
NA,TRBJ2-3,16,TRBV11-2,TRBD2,TGTGCCAGCAGCTTAAACTTTGGCGGGGGGGCCGATACGCAGTATTTT,CASSLNFGGGADTQYF
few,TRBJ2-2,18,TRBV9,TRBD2,TGTGCCAGCAGCTTACTAGCGGGGGGAACTGGCGTTTTCGGGGAGCTGTTTTTT,CASSLLAGGTGVFGELFF
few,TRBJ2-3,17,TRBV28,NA,TGTGCCAGCAGTTTCTCCCACCAGGGGGGCTTCACAGATACGCAGTATTTT,CASSFSHQGGFTDTQYF
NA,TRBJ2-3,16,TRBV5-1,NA,TGCGCCAGCAGCTTGGGGCCTAGCGCTCTCGGGGATACGCAGTATTTT,CASSLGPSALGDTQYF
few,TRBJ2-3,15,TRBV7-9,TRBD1,TGTGCCAGCAGCTTGTGGGACAGGGGGCCAGATACGCAGTATTTT,CASSLWDRGPDTQYF
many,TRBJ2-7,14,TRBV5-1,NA,TGCGCCAGCAGCCCAACTCGCCAGTCCTACGAGCAGTACTTC,CASSPTRQSYEQYF
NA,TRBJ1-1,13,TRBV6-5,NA,TGTGCCAGCAGTTACGACGTGAACACTGAAGCTTTCTTT,CASSYDVNTEAFF
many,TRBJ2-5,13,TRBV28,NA,TGTGCCAGCAGTGGGGAAGGGGCTTCGACCCAGTACTTC,CASSGEGASTQYF
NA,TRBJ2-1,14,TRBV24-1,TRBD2,TGTGCCACCAGGCGACTAGCGGATTACAATGAGCAGTTCTTC,CATRRLADYNEQFF
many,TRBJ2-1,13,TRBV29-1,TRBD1,TGCAGCGTTGAGACAGGGCTAGGCAATGAGCAGTTCTTC,CSVETGLGNEQFF
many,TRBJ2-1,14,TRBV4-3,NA,TGCGCCAGCAGCCAAGATCATCGGCGCAATGAGCAGTTCTTC,CASSQDHRRNEQFF
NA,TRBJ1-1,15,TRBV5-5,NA,TGTGCCAGCAGCTTGGACCTGGGACAGAACACTGAAGCTTTCTTT,CASSLDLGQNTEAFF
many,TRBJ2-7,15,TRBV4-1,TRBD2,TGCGCCAGCAGCCAGGCCGGGACTAGCTCCTACGAGCAGTACTTC,CASSQAGTSSYEQYF
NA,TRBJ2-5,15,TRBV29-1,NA,TGCAGCGTTGTCATCTGGGGCGCGCTAGCCGAGACCCAGTACTTC,CSVVIWGALAETQYF
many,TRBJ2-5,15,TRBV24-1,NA,TGTGCCACCAGTGATTTCCGGGATCAGGAAGAGACCCAGTACTTC,CATSDFRDQEETQYF
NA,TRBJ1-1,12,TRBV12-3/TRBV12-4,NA,TGTGCCAGCAGTTTTGGGGTCACTGAAGCTTTCTTT,CASSFGVTEAFF
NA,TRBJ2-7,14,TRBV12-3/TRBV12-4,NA,TGTGCCAGCAGTTTAGCCAGGGGCGGCGACGAGCAGTACTTC,CASSLARGGDEQYF
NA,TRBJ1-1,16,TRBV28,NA,TGTGCCAGCAGGACACATGCTAAGGGCCAGAACACTGAAGCTTTCTTT,CASRTHAKGQNTEAFF
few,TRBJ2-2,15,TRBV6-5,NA,TGTGCCAGCAGTTCCGAGGGGGGGTGGTCCGGGGAGCTGTTTTTT,CASSSEGGWSGELFF
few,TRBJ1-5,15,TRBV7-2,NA,TGTGCCAGCAGCTTAGGAGGGGGTACTCATCAGCCCCAGCATTTT,CASSLGGGTHQPQHF
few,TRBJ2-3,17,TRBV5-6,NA,TGTGCCAGCAGCTTGTGGCAGGGCCCCCCTAGCACAGATACGCAGTATTTT,CASSLWQGPPSTDTQYF
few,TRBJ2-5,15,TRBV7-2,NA,TGTGCCAGCAGCTACCCGATGAGGCGGAAAGAGACCCAGTACTTC,CASSYPMRRKETQYF
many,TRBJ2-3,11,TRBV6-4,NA,TGTGCCCTACGGGGGGCCGATACGCAGTATTTT,CALRGADTQYF
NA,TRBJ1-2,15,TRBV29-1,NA,TGCAGCGCTGACATGGAGGATGCCACTAACTATGGCTACACCTTC,CSADMEDATNYGYTF